The 11 T cell receptor beta chains reported below all come from one sample, sequenced in a study of T cell responses to AZD1222 COVID-19 vaccine. Sequenced by immunoSEQ multiplex PCR; TCRdb stores in-frame clones only, minus some. The sample lists 150,000 or so clones; roughly nine tenths were seen once. The sample here was peripheral blood, taken on day 0 of AZD1222 vaccination. The receptors here all came from an adult in good health.

In DNA form, the CDR3 reads TGCGCCAGCAGCCTCGGGACAGGGTCTTTGGAGACCCAGTACTTC. Protein sequence: CASSLGTGSLETQYF. J is TRBJ2-5 and V is TRBV5-1; TRBD1 matches 9 bases. The CDR3 has 15 amino acids. CDR1 and CDR2 (germline): SGHRS, YFSETQ. After removal of 4 bases from V and 5 bases from J, the junction contained 9 bases not matched to a gene.

This chain links TRBV3-1 (or the pseudogene TRBV3-2) with TRBJ1-2; possible D gene TRBD1, 5 bases. The CDR3 is 17 amino acids. CDR1 and CDR2 (germline): LGHDT, YNNKEL (reference sequence). Trimming stripped 2 bases from V and 0 bases from J, with 16 bases between. The CDR3 sequence: CASSQRGRESSNYGYTF. The DNA of the CDR3 is TGTGCCAGCAGCCAAAGGGGTCGAGAATCCTCTAACTATGGCTACACCTTC.

The gene calls are TRBV4-1 and TRBJ2-6, with D possibly called TRBD1 or TRBD2 (5 bases each). In germline, CDR1 is MGHRA, CDR2 YSYEKL. V shed 2 bases and J shed 0 bases, with 14 bases lying between them. The CDR3 length is 18 residues. The CDR3 nucleotides read TGCGCCAGCAGCCAATTTTCCGGGGCGGTCTCTGGGGCCAACGTCCTGACTTTC. Translation: CASSQFSGAVSGANVLTF.

The chain carries TRBV7-8 and TRBJ1-1; TRBD1 might be the D (5 bases). V was clipped by 1 base and J by 0 bases, with 9 bases between them. CDR3 length: 15 amino acids. Germline assignment: CDR1 SGHVS and CDR2 FQNEAQ. DNA of the CDR3: TGTGCCAGCAGCTTAGGACAGAACATGAACACTGAAGCTTTCTTT. Residues: CASSLGQNMNTEAFF.

V is TRBV5-1 and J is TRBJ2-5; the match to TRBD2 covers 8 bases. The ends lost 4 bases at V and 8 bases at J; junction bases unmatched: 16. The CDR3 is made up of 16 amino acids. CDR1 SGHRS and CDR2 YFSETQ come from the germline V gene. The CDR3 reads CASSETSVGWEITQYF. DNA of the CDR3: TGCGCCAGCAGCGAGACTAGCGTGGGGTGGGAGATAACCCAGTACTTC.

The V gene is TRBV5-1, the J gene TRBJ2-3; TRBD2 agrees at 7 bases. The CDR3 is made up of 13 amino acids. Germline V gene sequence: CDR1 SGHRS, CDR2 YFSETQ. After removal of 4 bases from V and 2 bases from J, the junction contained 1 base not matched to a gene. The DNA of the CDR3 is TGCGCCAGCAGCCGGGGGGACACAGATACGCAGTATTTT. This encodes CASSRGDTDTQYF.

The chain links TRBV27 to TRBJ2-1, with D possibly matching TRBD2 (6 bases). CDR3 length: 15 amino acids. The germline V gene has CDR1 MNHEY and CDR2 SMNVEV (reference sequence). V was clipped by 3 bases and J by 0 bases, with 9 bases between them. This CDR3 is CASSLAGSSYNEQFF. DNA of the CDR3: TGTGCCAGCAGTTTGGCGGGGAGCTCCTACAATGAGCAGTTCTTC.

V gene TRBV7-9 combines with J gene TRBJ2-7, with 7 bases matching TRBD2. Trimming took 0 bases from V and 4 from J; bases not matched to a gene: 12. Germline-derived CDR1 and CDR2 are SEHNR and FQNEAQ (reference sequence). The CDR3 has 17 amino acids. The CDR3 loop is CASSLAQVSGTTYEQYF. DNA of the CDR3: TGTGCCAGCAGCTTAGCCCAGGTCAGCGGGACGACGTACGAGCAGTACTTC.

This clone was seen once. The V call is TRBV4-2, the J call TRBJ1-1; possibly TRBD1 for D (6 bases). This CDR3 spans 17 amino acids. The germline V and J ends were trimmed by 1 base and 0 bases, with 15 bases remaining between them. From germline, CDR1 is LGHNA and CDR2 YNFKEQ. As DNA, the CDR3 is TGTGCCAGCAGCCAAGGGGGTTGGGGGCAGATGAACACTGAAGCTTTCTTT. Protein product: CASSQGGWGQMNTEAFF.

This chain links TRBV3-1 (or the pseudogene TRBV3-2) with TRBJ1-5, with TRBD1 identical over 8 bases. The CDR3 totals 15 residues. The germline CDR1 and CDR2 sequences are LGHDT and YNNKEL (reference sequence). The V and J ends lost 8 bases and 2 bases, in that order; junction bases with no gene match: 8. The CDR3: CASGTGTGGNQPQHF. CDR3 nucleotide sequence: TGTGCCAGCGGTACCGGGACAGGCGGCAATCAGCCCCAGCATTTT.

The chain links TRBV19 to TRBJ2-6; D is unresolved. The CDR3 runs 16 residues. Germline values: CDR1 LNHDA, CDR2 SQIVND (reference sequence). Between the trimmed V and J ends, which lost 2 bases and 2 bases, there was a span of 10 bases. The CDR3 reads CASSISVGAGANVLTF. The CDR3 nucleotides are TGTGCCAGTAGTATATCGGTTGGCGCTGGGGCCAACGTCCTGACTTTC.